This T cell receptor (beta chain) was documented in a study of radiation and T cells in renal cell carcinoma. This clone has a single count. The treatment denotes: 15 Gy SBRT to primary tumor, nephrectomy 4 weeks later. Sequencing used immunoSEQ multiplex PCR; TCRdb keeps in-frame clones, though not all of them. Here the sample spans around 16,000 clones, roughly 64% being singletons. CDR3 length: 15 residues. Germline-derived CDR1 and CDR2 are SGHRS and YFSETQ. Trimming removed 0 bases from V and 3 bases from J; junction bases left unmatched: 4. The TCR comes from a woman between 70 and 85 years old with renal cell carcinoma. Sample: tumor tissue, taken from a patient whose treatment included radiotherapy and nephrectomy. This sequence joins TRBV5-1 and TRBJ2-7, with 9 bases lining up with TRBD1. The CDR3 spells CASSLETGGNYEQYF. Here the CDR3 DNA reads TGCGCCAGCAGCTTGGAGACAGGGGGAAACTACGAGCAGTACTTC.